The rows below give T cell receptor beta chains drawn from one sample of a study of cytomegalovirus exposure and HLA in healthy donors. Method: immunoSEQ multiplex PCR; TCRdb's copy keeps in-frame clones and lacks some. The data hold over 150,000 clones, with about 83% observed a single time. Sequencing used PBMCs. The receptors derive from a girl aged 5 to 17 in good health and CMV-seropositive. Both conserved end residues are part of each CDR3. Fields, in order: clone size, V gene, D gene, J gene, CDR3 protein, CDR3 DNA. A D gene is named only where the DNA matches it firmly. Clone size is shown for a subset of rows, as once, few, many or a class of expanded clone.

NA	TRBV15	NA	TRBJ1-1	CATSRTYPGGGTEAFF	TGTGCCACCAGCAGAACCTACCCCGGCGGGGGCACTGAAGCTTTCTTT
NA	TRBV5-1	TRBD2	TRBJ2-7	CASSSRAGVNSVEQYF	TGCGCCAGCAGCTCGCGGGCGGGGGTAAACTCGGTCGAGCAGTACTTC
NA	TRBV11-2	TRBD2	TRBJ2-5	CASSLSGGVQETQYF	TGTGCCAGCAGTCTTAGCGGGGGGGTTCAAGAGACCCAGTACTTC
NA	TRBV29-1	NA	TRBJ1-1	CSVDDTGGSTEAFF	TGCAGCGTTGATGATACGGGGGGGAGCACTGAAGCTTTCTTT
few	TRBV7-9	TRBD1	TRBJ2-3	CASSPQGAGLTDTQYF	TGTGCCAGCAGCCCTCAGGGGGCAGGCTTAACAGATACGCAGTATTTT
few	TRBV4-1	NA	TRBJ1-2	CASSQDTQFNYGYTF	TGCGCCAGCAGCCAAGATACACAGTTTAACTATGGCTACACCTTC
NA	TRBV29-1	NA	TRBJ1-3	CSALDSGNTIYF	TGCAGCGCCTTAGACTCTGGAAACACCATATATTTT
NA	TRBV4-1	TRBD1	TRBJ1-5	CASSQTTGNSNQPQHF	TGCGCCAGCAGCCAGACGACAGGGAATAGCAATCAGCCCCAGCATTTT
few	TRBV15	NA	TRBJ2-5	CATSRDLQETQYF	TGTGCCACCAGCAGAGATCTCCAAGAGACCCAGTACTTC
NA	TRBV19	NA	TRBJ1-1	CASTPSGGSGEAFF	TGTGCCAGTACCCCCTCGGGGGGGAGCGGTGAAGCTTTCTTT
NA	TRBV9	NA	TRBJ2-7	CASSAKDSYEQYF	TGTGCCAGCAGCGCCAAAGACAGTTACGAGCAGTACTTC
NA	TRBV9	NA	TRBJ2-3	CASSVDRRRGADTQYF	TGTGCCAGCAGCGTAGACCGACGACGAGGCGCAGATACGCAGTATTTT
NA	TRBV2	NA	TRBJ2-1	CASRDPGEPWNEQFF	TGTGCCAGCAGAGACCCGGGGGAGCCATGGAATGAGCAGTTCTTC
NA	TRBV5-6	NA	TRBJ2-3	CASSLGRGRTDTQYF	TGTGCCAGCAGCTTGGGCCGGGGGAGGACAGATACGCAGTATTTT
NA	TRBV19	NA	TRBJ1-5	CASSILGEGNQPQHF	TGTGCCAGTAGTATACTCGGTGAGGGAAACCAGCCCCAGCATTTT
few	TRBV6-1	NA	TRBJ1-5	CASSATDSNQPQHF	TGTGCCAGCAGTGCGACAGATAGCAATCAGCCCCAGCATTTT
NA	TRBV13	NA	TRBJ2-5	CASSFRGQETQYF	TGTGCCAGCAGCTTTCGGGGTCAAGAGACCCAGTACTTC